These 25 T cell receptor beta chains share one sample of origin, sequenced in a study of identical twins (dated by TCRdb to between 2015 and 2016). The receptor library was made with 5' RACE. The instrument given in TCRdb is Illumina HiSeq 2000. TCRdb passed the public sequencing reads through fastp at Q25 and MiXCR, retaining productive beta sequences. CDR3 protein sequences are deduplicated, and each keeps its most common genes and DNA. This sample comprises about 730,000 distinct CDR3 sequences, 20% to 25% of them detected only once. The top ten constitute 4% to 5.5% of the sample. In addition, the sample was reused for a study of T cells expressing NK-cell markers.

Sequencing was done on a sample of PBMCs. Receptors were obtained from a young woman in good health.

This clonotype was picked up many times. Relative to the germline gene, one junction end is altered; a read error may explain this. CDR3: CSVEPGQGPQGTQYF. The CDR3 coding sequence is TGCAGCGTTGAACCGGGACAGGGGCCACAAGGGACCCAGTACTTC. The chain recombines TRBV29-1 with TRBJ2-5, with 10 bases matching TRBD1. This CDR3 is built from 15 residues. Germline V gene lookup returns CDR1 SQVTM and CDR2 ANQGSEA.

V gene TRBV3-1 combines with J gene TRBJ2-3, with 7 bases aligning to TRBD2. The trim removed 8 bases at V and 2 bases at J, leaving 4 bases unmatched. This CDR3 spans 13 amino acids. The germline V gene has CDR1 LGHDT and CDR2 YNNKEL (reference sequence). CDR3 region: CASGGLVTDTQYF. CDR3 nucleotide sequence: TGTGCCAGCGGAGGACTAGTCACAGATACGCAGTATTTT.

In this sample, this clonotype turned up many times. CDR3 in amino acids: CSALDRGPNIQYF. CDR3 bases: TGCAGTGCTCTCGATAGGGGGCCGAACATTCAGTACTTC. This chain joins TRBV20-1 and TRBJ2-4, with 7 bases aligning to TRBD1. The CDR3 loop spans 13 amino acids. V dropped 5 bases and J dropped 7; count of bases not matched to a gene: 8. Germline V CDR1 and CDR2: DFQATT, SNEGSKA (reference sequence).

The CDR3 coding sequence is TGCAGTGCGGCCGGGACTAGCGGTAATGAGCAGTTCTTC. Translated, it gives CSAAGTSGNEQFF. The V gene is TRBV20-1, the J gene TRBJ2-1, with 11 bases lining up with TRBD2. Germline V CDR1 and CDR2: DFQATT, SNEGSKA (reference sequence). V trimming: 6 bases; J trimming: 7 bases; junction bases outside the gene matches: 5. The CDR3 has 13 residues.

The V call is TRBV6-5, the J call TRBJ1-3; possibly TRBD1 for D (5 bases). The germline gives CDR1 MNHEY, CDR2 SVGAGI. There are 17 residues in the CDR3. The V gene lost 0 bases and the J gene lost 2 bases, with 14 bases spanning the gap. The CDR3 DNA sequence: TGTGCCAGCAGTTACTCGGAAAGGGGTATGCCTGGAAACACCATATATTTT. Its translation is CASSYSERGMPGNTIYF.

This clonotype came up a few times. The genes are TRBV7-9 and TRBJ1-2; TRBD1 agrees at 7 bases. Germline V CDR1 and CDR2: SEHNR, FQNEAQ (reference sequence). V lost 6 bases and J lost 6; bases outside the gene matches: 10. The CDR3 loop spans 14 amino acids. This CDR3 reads CASRPPGQVNGYTF. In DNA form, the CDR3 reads TGTGCCAGCAGACCTCCTGGACAGGTTAATGGCTACACCTTC.

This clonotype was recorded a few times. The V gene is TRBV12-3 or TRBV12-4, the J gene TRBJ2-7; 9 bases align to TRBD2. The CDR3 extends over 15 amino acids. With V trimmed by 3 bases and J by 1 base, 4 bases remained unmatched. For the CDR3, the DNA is TGTGCCAGCAGTTTTGGCGGGGGGGTTTCCTACGAGCAGTACTTC. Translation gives CASSFGGGVSYEQYF.

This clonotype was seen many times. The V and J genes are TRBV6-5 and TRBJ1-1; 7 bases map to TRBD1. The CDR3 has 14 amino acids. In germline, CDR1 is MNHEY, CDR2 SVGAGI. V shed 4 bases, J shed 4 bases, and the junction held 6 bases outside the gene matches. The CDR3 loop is CASSSGGVGTEAFF. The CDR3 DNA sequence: TGTGCCAGCAGTTCAGGGGGTGTGGGCACTGAAGCTTTCTTT.

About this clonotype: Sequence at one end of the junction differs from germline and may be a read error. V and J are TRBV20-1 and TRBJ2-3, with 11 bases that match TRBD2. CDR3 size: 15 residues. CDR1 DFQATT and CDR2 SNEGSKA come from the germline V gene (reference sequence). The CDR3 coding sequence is TGCTGTGCTAGGCCTAGCGGGGGGAGCACAGATACGCAGTATTTT. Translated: CCARPSGGSTDTQYF.

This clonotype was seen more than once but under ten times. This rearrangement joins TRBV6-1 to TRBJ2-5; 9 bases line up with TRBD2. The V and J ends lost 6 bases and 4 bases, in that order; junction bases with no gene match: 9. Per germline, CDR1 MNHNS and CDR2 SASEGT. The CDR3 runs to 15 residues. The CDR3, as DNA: TGTGCCAGCAGCCCCGCGGGAGGGGCGTCAGAGACCCAGTACTTC. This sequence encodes CASSPAGGASETQYF.

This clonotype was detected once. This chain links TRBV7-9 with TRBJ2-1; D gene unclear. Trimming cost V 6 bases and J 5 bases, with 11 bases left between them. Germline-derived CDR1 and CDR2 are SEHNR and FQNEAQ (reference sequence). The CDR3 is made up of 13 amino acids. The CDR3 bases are TGTGCCAGCAGACCTATCGCACACAATGAGCAGTTCTTC. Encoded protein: CASRPIAHNEQFF.

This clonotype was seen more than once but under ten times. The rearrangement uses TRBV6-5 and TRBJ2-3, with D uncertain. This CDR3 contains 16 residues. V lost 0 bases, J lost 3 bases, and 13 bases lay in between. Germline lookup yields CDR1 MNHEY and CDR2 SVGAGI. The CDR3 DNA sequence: TGTGCCAGCAGTTACTCCAGGCGCCCTATAACAGATACGCAGTATTTT. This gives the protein CASSYSRRPITDTQYF.

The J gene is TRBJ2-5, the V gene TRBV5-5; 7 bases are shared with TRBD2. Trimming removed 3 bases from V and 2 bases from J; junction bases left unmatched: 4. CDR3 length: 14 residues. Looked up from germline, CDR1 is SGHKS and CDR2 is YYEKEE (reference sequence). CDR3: CASSWAAGQETQYF. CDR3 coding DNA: TGTGCCAGCAGCTGGGCAGCGGGGCAAGAGACCCAGTACTTC.

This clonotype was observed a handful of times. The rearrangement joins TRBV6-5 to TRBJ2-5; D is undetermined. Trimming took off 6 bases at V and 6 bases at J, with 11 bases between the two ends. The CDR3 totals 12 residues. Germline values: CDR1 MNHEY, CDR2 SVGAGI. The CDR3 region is CASSLLGQTQYF. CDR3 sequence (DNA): TGTGCCAGCAGCCTACTCGGTCAGACCCAGTACTTC.

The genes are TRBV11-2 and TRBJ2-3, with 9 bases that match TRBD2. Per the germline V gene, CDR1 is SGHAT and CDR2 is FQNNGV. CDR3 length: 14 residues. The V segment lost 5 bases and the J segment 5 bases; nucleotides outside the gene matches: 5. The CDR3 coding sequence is TGTGCCAGCAGCCTTCAGCGGGAGGTAGATACGCAGTATTTT. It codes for CASSLQREVDTQYF.

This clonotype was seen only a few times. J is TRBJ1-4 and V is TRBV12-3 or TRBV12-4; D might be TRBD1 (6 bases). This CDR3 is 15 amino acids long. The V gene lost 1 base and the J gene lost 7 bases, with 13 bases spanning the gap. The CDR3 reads CASSLGGGSVEKLFF. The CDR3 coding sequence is TGTGCCAGCAGTTTAGGTGGGGGCTCTGTTGAAAAACTGTTTTTT.

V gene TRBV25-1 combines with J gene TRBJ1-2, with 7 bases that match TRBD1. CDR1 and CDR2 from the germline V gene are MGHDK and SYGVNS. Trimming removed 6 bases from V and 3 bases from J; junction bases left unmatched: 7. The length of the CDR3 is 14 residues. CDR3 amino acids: CASREPQGDYGYTF. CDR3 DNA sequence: TGTGCCAGCAGGGAGCCTCAGGGGGACTATGGCTACACCTTC.

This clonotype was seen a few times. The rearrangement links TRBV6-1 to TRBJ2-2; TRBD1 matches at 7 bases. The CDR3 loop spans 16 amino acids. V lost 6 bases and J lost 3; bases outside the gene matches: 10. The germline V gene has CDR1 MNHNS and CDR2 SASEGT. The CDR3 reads CASRLYTGVHTGELFF. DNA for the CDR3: TGTGCCAGCAGACTATATACAGGGGTACACACCGGGGAGCTGTTTTTT.

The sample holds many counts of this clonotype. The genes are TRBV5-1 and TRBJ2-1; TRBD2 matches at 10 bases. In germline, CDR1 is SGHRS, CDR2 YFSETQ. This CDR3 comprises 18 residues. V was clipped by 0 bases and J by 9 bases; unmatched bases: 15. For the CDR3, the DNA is TGCGCCAGCAGCTTGGAATGGGCTAGCGGGAGTAGATTCCTTGAGCAGTTCTTC. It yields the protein CASSLEWASGSRFLEQFF.

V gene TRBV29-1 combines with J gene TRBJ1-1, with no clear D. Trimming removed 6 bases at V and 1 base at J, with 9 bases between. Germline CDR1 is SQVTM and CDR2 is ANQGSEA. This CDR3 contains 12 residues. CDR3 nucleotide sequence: TGCAGCGTCGGACGGTCGAACACTGAAGCTTTCTTT. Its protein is CSVGRSNTEAFF.

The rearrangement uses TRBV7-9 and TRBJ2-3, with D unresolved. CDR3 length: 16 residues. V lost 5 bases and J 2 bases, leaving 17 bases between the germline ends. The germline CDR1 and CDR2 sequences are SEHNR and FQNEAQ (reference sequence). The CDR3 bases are TGTGCCAGCAGCCCCCGGACCGGAAGAACCACAGATACGCAGTATTTT. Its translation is CASSPRTGRTTDTQYF.

This chain's CDR3 is CASSLLGGNKNIQYF. In nucleotides, the CDR3 is TGTGCCAGCAGTCTCTTGGGGGGGAACAAAAACATTCAGTACTTC. The chain has TRBV12-3 or TRBV12-4 and TRBJ2-4; 7 nucleotides match TRBD2. The CDR3 spans 15 residues. V dropped 5 bases and J dropped 3; count of bases not matched to a gene: 7.

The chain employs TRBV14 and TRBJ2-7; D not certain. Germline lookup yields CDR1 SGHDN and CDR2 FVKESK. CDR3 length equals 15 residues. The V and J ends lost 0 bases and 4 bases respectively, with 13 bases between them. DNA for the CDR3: TGTGCCAGCAGCCAAGAAGCTTCCCCAATATACGAGCAGTACTTC. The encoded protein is CASSQEASPIYEQYF.

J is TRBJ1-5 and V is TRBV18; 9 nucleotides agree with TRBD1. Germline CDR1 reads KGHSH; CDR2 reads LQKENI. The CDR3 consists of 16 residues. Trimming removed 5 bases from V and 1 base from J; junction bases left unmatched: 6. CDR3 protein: CASSEDRGGSNQPQHF. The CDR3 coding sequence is TGTGCCAGCTCAGAGGACAGGGGAGGAAGCAATCAGCCCCAGCATTTT.

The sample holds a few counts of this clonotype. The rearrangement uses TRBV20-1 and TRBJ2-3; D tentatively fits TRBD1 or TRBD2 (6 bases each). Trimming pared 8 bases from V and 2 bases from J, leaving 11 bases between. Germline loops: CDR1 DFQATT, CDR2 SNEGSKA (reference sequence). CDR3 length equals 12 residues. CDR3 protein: CSTSGATDTQYF. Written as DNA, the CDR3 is TGCAGTACCTCGGGGGCCACAGATACGCAGTATTTT.